This T cell receptor beta chain was identified during a study of blood T cells in healthy people across ages. Study conclusions and caveats: The long-lived group displayed more naive CD4+ cells, plus higher diversity, than the aged donors did. While age rose, TCR beta diversity per million T cells dropped in a roughly linear way.

Combining a sample-barcoded 5' primer with a J-beta primer mix, a second PCR ran for 7 to 11 cycles. Every cDNA molecule bore a tag from a template-switch adaptor containing 12 random nucleotides. No fewer than 3 million CDR3-containing paired-end reads came from each sample. TCRdb ran MiXCR on the 5' RACE reads and lists one entry per CDR3 protein. Altogether roughly 900,000 distinct CDR3 sequences are present, less than 35% being singletons, with the ten largest covering roughly a sixth. This CDR3 is built from 14 residues. CDR1 and CDR2 (germline): ENHRY, SYGVKD. V shed 7 bases and J 7 bases; nucleotides not matched to a gene: 10. This clonotype was counted only a few times. Its specificity is not known. One base away lies a much larger clone, so this may be a sequencing read error.

The sequence was collected from a woman aged 80 or over in good health. The sample comprised blood. The V and J genes are TRBV10-3 and TRBJ2-7, with 10 nucleotides matching TRBD1. The CDR3 nucleotides read TGTGCCATCACCGCCGGGACAGGGGCGGCTGAGCAGTACTTC. Translation: CAITAGTGAAEQYF.